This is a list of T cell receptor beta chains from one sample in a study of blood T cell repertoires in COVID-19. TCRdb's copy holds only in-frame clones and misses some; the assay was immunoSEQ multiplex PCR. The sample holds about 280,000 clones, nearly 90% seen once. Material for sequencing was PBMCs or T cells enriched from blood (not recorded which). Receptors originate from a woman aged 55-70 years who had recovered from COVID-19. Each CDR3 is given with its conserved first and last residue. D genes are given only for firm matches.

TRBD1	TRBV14	CASNRGPYNEQFF
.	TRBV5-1	CASSSSSGSYEQYF
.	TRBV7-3	CASSLSRGVHNEQFF
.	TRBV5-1	CASSLLPDPREYGYTF
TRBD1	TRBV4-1	CASSHRDRLYGYTF
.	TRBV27	CASSLRRGNEKLFF
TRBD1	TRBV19	CASSGLDRGNSPLHF
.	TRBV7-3	CASSSLAGAGANVLTF
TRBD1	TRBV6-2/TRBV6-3	CASSFFRGLDSYNSPLHF
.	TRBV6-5	CASSYDQGGYGYTF
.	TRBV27	CASSPTGPPGYEQYF
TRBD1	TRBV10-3	CAISDRDRGDSPLHF
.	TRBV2	CASSEGGRSNQPQHF
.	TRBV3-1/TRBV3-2	CASSLSSQADAIYF
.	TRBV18	CASSPPDAGHYGNTIYF
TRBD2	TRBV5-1	CASSQGTSSDTQYF
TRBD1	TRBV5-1	CASRFLPKDRAYEQYF
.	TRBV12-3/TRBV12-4	CASSLRSPTEAFF
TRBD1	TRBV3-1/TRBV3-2	CASSRTGVNQPQHF
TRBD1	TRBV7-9	CASSSDRRGQGDGYTF
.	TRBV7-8	CASSLSDGGDTQYF
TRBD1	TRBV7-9	CASSVGTVSNQPQHF
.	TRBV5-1	CASSLGQGFDTQYF
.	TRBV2	CASSLSVEETQYF
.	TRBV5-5	CASSLTRQSSFYNEQFF
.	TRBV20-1	CSASGGPSSYEQYF